These 19 T cell receptor beta chains came from one sample sequenced in a study of blood T cell repertoires in COVID-19. TCRdb keeps only in-frame clones here, not all; method: immunoSEQ multiplex PCR. The table lists 170,000 or so clones, less than 90% of them singletons. Material for sequencing was PBMCs or T cells enriched from blood (not recorded which). The receptors derive from a woman aged 45-65 years who had recovered from COVID-19.

The V and J genes are TRBV6-5 and TRBJ2-2; 10 nucleotides line up with TRBD1. CDR3 size: 14 residues. Germline values: CDR1 MNHEY, CDR2 SVGAGI. V lost 11 bases, J lost 3 bases, and 6 bases stayed unmatched. CDR3 protein: CAADGTGDTGELFF. In nucleotides, the CDR3 is TGTGCCGCTGATGGGACAGGGGACACCGGGGAGCTGTTTTTT.

V usage is TRBV20-1 and J usage is TRBJ2-7; 11 bases match TRBD1. The germline CDR1 and CDR2 sequences are DFQATT and SNEGSKA (reference sequence). The trim removed 3 bases at V and 3 bases at J, leaving 10 bases unmatched. CDR3 length equals 16 residues. CDR3 loop: CSASIGQGAPNYEQYF. Written as DNA, the CDR3 is TGCAGTGCTAGTATTGGACAGGGGGCGCCCAACTACGAGCAGTACTTC.

The chain uses TRBV20-1 and TRBJ1-2; D not certain. The V and J ends lost 2 bases and 3 bases respectively, with 4 bases between them. The V gene's germline CDR1 is DFQATT and CDR2 SNEGSKA (reference sequence). The CDR3 spans 11 residues. The CDR3, as DNA: TGCAGTGCTAGACAGGACTATGGCTACACCTTC. This encodes CSARQDYGYTF.

The V call is TRBV5-4, the J call TRBJ2-7; 11 nucleotides align to TRBD2. The trim removed 0 bases at V and 2 bases at J, leaving 1 base unmatched. The germline gives CDR1 SGHNT, CDR2 YYREEE (reference sequence). The CDR3 has 15 residues. The DNA for the CDR3 is TGTGCCAGCAGCTTGGGACTAGCGGGGACCTACGAGCAGTACTTC. Its translation: CASSLGLAGTYEQYF. Together with reference TRBV5-4 and TRBJ2-7, the CDR3 gives the full variable domain: ETGVTQSPTHLIKTRGQQVTLRCSSQSGHNTVSWYQQALGQGPQFIFQYYREEENGRGNFPPRFSGLQFPNYSSELNVNALELDDSALYLCASSLGLAGTYEQYFGPGTRLTVT.

In its sample, this clone was seen a few times. This specimen includes other DNA sequences encoding the same CDR3. The chain is built from TRBV5-1 and TRBJ2-7, with a possible D match to TRBD2 (5 bases). There are 12 residues in the CDR3. The germline V gene encodes CDR1 SGHRS and CDR2 YFSETQ. Deletions cut 2 bases from V and 4 bases from J, with 7 bases between. The CDR3 nucleotides are TGCGCCAGCAGCTTTGAGGGTTACGAGCAGTACTTC. This encodes CASSFEGYEQYF.

This sequence joins TRBV19 and TRBJ1-2; D uncertain. The CDR3 covers 14 residues. Germline values: CDR1 LNHDA, CDR2 SQIVND (reference sequence). V was clipped by 2 bases and J by 11 bases, with 18 bases between them. CDR3 in DNA: TGTGCCAGTAGTATAATGGCGGCAGCCCGGGAGTACACCTTC. Protein product: CASSIMAAAREYTF.

The genes are TRBV4-2 and TRBJ2-3; 12 bases are a match to TRBD2. Trimming took 0 bases from V and 3 from J; bases not matched to a gene: 13. This CDR3 region has 20 residues. The germline CDR1 and CDR2 sequences are LGHNA and YNFKEQ. The CDR3 sequence is CASSQEGRLAGGPGTDTQYF. Here the CDR3 DNA reads TGTGCCAGCAGCCAAGAAGGCAGGCTAGCGGGAGGGCCGGGGACAGATACGCAGTATTTT.

The rearrangement links TRBV7-2 to TRBJ1-2; possible D gene TRBD1, 5 bases. CDR3 length: 13 residues. V dropped 4 bases and J dropped 3 bases, with 9 bases sitting between them. Germline V gene data show CDR1 as SGHTA and CDR2 as FQGNSA. The CDR3 here is CASSWTNYYGYTF. CDR3 in DNA: TGTGCCAGCAGCTGGACAAATTACTATGGCTACACCTTC.

This chain connects TRBV20-1 to TRBJ1-2; D is undetermined. The germline V gene encodes CDR1 DFQATT and CDR2 SNEGSKA (reference sequence). The CDR3 runs to 11 residues. The ends were cut back, 3 bases at V and 3 bases at J, with 5 bases in the middle. CDR3 sequence (DNA): TGCAGTGCTAGTTATGACTATGGCTACACCTTC. This sequence encodes CSASYDYGYTF.

The chain recombines TRBV29-1 with TRBJ2-1, with 7 bases lining up with TRBD2. Germline-derived CDR1 and CDR2 are SQVTM and ANQGSEA. There are 15 residues in the CDR3. With V trimmed by 6 bases and J by 2 bases, 10 bases remained unmatched. DNA for the CDR3: TGCAGCGTCGGAGGGTCGCTAGCGGCCTACAATGAGCAGTTCTTC. Translating it yields CSVGGSLAAYNEQFF.

A single count supports this clone. This sequence joins TRBV3-1 (or the pseudogene TRBV3-2) and TRBJ2-1; 10 bases match TRBD2. The germline gives CDR1 LGHDT, CDR2 YNNKEL (reference sequence). The J segment lost 4 bases and the V segment lost 2 bases, leaving 2 bases of the junction unmatched. The CDR3 covers 15 residues. The chain's CDR3 is CASSQLAGVYNEQFF. The CDR3 DNA reads TGTGCCAGCAGCCAACTAGCGGGAGTTTACAATGAGCAGTTCTTC.

V usage is TRBV6-4 and J usage is TRBJ1-1; D might be TRBD1 (5 bases). Germline V gives CDR1 MRHNA, CDR2 SNTAGT. V was shortened by 6 bases and J by 2 bases, with 10 bases between the two germline ends. The CDR3 consists of 13 residues. The CDR3 protein is CASSRQSNTEAFF. The CDR3 DNA is TGTGCCAGCAGCAGACAGAGTAACACTGAAGCTTTCTTT.

The gene calls are TRBV28 and TRBJ2-2, with 9 bases that match TRBD2. V lost 7 bases to trimming and J lost 5 bases; unmatched junction nucleotides: 8. Per the germline V gene, CDR1 is MDHEN and CDR2 is SYDVKM. CDR3 length equals 15 residues. The CDR3 DNA sequence: TGTGCCAGCACGAGTAGCGGGAGTAGTACCGGGGAGCTGTTTTTT. Protein sequence: CASTSSGSSTGELFF.

There are a few counts of this clone. The chain combines TRBV7-9 with TRBJ2-1; the match to TRBD2 covers 12 bases. The CDR3 totals 18 residues. V shed 5 bases, J shed 7 bases, and the junction held 15 bases outside the gene matches. Germline CDR1 reads SEHNR; CDR2 reads FQNEAQ (reference sequence). DNA for the CDR3: TGTGCCAGCAGCCTCCCCCTCCGACTAGCGGGAGTGAGGAATGAGCAGTTCTTC. Protein product: CASSLPLRLAGVRNEQFF.

V is TRBV6-2 or TRBV6-3 and J is TRBJ1-5, with 8 bases that match TRBD1. From germline, CDR1 is MNHEY and CDR2 SVGEGT. With V trimmed by 2 bases and J by 7 bases, 4 bases remained unmatched. The CDR3 runs to 14 residues. The CDR3 DNA reads TGTGCCAGCAGTTACCGACAGGGGTTGCAGCCCCAGCATTTT. This translates into CASSYRQGLQPQHF.

CDR3 nucleotide sequence: TGCGCCAGCAGCCTAAGACAAGAGACCCAGTACTTC. This sequence encodes CASSLRQETQYF. The chain links TRBV5-1 to TRBJ2-5, with D hard to call. V was trimmed by 4 bases and J by 2 bases, leaving 6 bases between them. CDR3 length: 12 residues. Germline-derived CDR1 and CDR2 are SGHRS and YFSETQ.

Only one count was recorded for this clone. The chain uses TRBV30 and TRBJ1-1; 8 bases are a match to TRBD1. This CDR3 region has 15 residues. CDR1 is GTSNPN, CDR2 SVGIG, per germline (reference sequence). The ends lost 3 bases at V and 0 bases at J; junction bases unmatched: 6. The CDR3 here is CAWSPRQGMNTEAFF. CDR3 sequence (DNA): TGTGCCTGGAGCCCTAGACAGGGGATGAACACTGAAGCTTTCTTT.

The chain is built from TRBV10-3 and TRBJ2-4; TRBD2 matches 8 bases. J lost 5 bases, V lost 6 bases, and 9 bases had no gene match. Germline V gene sequence: CDR1 ENHRY, CDR2 SYGVKD. The CDR3 runs 15 residues. The CDR3 coding sequence is TGTGCCATCAGCCTCAAAGCGGGAGTGGAAAACATTCAGTACTTC. Its translation: CAISLKAGVENIQYF.

V and J are TRBV30 and TRBJ2-5; D gene ambiguous. The CDR3 is made up of 11 amino acids. Germline lookup yields CDR1 GTSNPN and CDR2 SVGIG (reference sequence). The V and J ends lost 1 base and 9 bases respectively, with 9 bases between them. The CDR3 is CAWSGTGPQYF. In DNA form, the CDR3 reads TGTGCCTGGAGTGGAACCGGTCCCCAGTACTTC. Variable domain in full (rest from reference TRBV30 and TRBJ2-5): SQTIHQWPATLVQPVGSPLSLECTVEGTSNPNLYWYRQAAGRGLQLLFYSVGIGQISSEVPQNLSASRPQDRQFILSSKKLLLSDSGFYLCAWSGTGPQYFGPGTRLLVL.